This T cell receptor beta chain was captured by sequencing in a study of breast tumors, draining lymph nodes, adjacent tissues. Samples came from axillary lymph nodes draining the breast cancer. This CDR3 is 16 amino acids long. Germline lookup yields CDR1 MNHEY and CDR2 SVGEGT. Unmatched junction bases numbered 11, after V lost 6 bases and J lost 6 bases. This clonotype was picked up many times. What it binds is unknown. Study-wide points: Compared with lymph nodes, tumors were less diverse; compared with nontumor tissue, more.

TCRdb ran MiXCR on the multiplex PCR reads and lists one entry per CDR3 protein. The sample holds approximately 200,000 distinct CDR3 sequences, around 33% seen once. Sequencing used axillary lymph node tissue. J is TRBJ1-2 and V is TRBV6-2 or TRBV6-3; 12 bases align to TRBD1. The clonotype originates from a female donor with breast cancer. Some clones in this sample may be carry-over from other donors' samples. CDR3 nucleotides: TGTGCCAGCAGACGGACCGGGACAGGGGGCGAAGATGGCTACACCTTC. Translation: CASRRTGTGGEDGYTF.